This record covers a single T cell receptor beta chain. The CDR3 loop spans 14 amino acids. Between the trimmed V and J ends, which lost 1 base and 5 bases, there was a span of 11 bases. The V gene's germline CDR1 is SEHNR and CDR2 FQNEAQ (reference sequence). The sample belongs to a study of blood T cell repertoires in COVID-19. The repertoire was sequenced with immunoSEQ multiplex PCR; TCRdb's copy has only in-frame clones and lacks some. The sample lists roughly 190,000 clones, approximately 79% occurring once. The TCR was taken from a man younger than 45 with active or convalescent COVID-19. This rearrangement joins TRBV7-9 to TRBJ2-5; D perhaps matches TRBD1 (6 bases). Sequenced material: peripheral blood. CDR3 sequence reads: CASSLDTGRETQYF. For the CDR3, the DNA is TGTGCCAGCAGCTTAGATACAGGGCGGGAGACCCAGTACTTC.